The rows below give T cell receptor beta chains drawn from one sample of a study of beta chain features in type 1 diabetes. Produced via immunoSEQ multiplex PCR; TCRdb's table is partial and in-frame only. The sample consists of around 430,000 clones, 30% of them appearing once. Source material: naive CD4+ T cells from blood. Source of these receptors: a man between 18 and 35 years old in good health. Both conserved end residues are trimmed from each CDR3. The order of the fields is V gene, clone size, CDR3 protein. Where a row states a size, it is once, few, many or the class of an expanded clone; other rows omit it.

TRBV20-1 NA SAYSPDTQY
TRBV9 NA ASSPRQGADTQY
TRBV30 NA AWNRGRPYTQY
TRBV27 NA ASTCLVAGCHNEQF
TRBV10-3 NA AISEDPDVEQY
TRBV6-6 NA ASSTRGLAKNIQY
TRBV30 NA AWIRGGFPPIWY
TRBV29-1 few SARDSKQY
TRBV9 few ASSTLMGRNNEQF
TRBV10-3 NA AIKDRDNEQF
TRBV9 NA ASSVAVAGVSEQF
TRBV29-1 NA SAARGWEETQY
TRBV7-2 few ASAQGPDTQY
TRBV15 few ATSRERSSSYEQY
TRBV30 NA ACYPQGSPYEQY
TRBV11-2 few ASRSTSASRNEQF
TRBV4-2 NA ASSQPLAGETQY
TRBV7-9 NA ASRRGRLERFDEQF
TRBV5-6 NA ASSLELAGAEQF
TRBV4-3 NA ASSPAGDNEQF
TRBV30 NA AWSHGTGSSTDTQY
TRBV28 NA ASTLGSTDTQY
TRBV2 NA ASTVELYGYT
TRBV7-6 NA ASSPRVYNEQF
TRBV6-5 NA ASSSSREGGELF
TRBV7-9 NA ASSLGPGTATY
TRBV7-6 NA ASSLVRLASLYNEQF
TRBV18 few ASSPPPGGKNIQY
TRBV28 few ASGPRSGSGETQY
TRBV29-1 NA SVEKGLMNTEAF
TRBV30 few AWSVGVRTDTQY
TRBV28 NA ASSLGTGEQF
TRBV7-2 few ASSLAAGGHTDTQY
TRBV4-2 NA ASSQHSGSSYNEQF
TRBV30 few AWSVRYSKETQY
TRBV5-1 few ASSVGTERGYEQY
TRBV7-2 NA ASSLGLGLEQF
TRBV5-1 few ASSLGSTDTQY
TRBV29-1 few SVDGRNTGELF
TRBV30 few APWAGLDGYT
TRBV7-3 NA ASSRTSGSETQY
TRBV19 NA ASSIWGNEQF
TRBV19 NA ASMREETQY
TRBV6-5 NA ASRPVRDTGELF
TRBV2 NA ASNDGGTSGLAAPQY
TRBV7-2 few ASSLVVSAEKLF
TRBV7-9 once ASSLAAGTGQETQY
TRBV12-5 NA ASGPRTSGTHEQF
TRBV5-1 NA ASSLQGAVYNEQF
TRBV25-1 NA ASSESPRRTDTQY
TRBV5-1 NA ASSLGLGETQY